One and the same sample provided the 20 T cell receptor beta chains below, sequenced in a study of cytomegalovirus exposure and HLA in healthy donors. Both 60 Vbeta primers and 13 Jbeta primers went into the PCR. Repertoires were generated with immunoSEQ multiplex PCR, while TCRdb's copy carries only in-frame clones and drops some. The data show about 110,000 clones, 70% to 80% seen once. Sequenced material: PBMCs. The receptors shown here come from a boy aged 5 to 17 in good health and CMV-seronegative.

V is TRBV28 and J is TRBJ2-2; TRBD2 aligns across 10 bases. The germline CDR1 and CDR2 sequences are MDHEN and SYDVKM. CDR3 length equals 15 residues. Trimming cost V 5 bases and J 8 bases; bases outside gene matches: 8. CDR3 in DNA: TGTGCCAGCAGTCAGGGGACTAGCGTTGTGGGGGAGCTGTTTTTT. This gives the protein CASSQGTSVVGELFF.

This clone was found once. The chain employs TRBV30 and TRBJ1-1, with 7 positions matching TRBD1. Germline values: CDR1 GTSNPN, CDR2 SVGIG (reference sequence). After removal of 7 bases from V and 2 bases from J, the junction contained 10 bases not matched to a gene. CDR3 size: 14 residues. CDR3 nucleotides: TGTGCCTCCGACGGGGGACAGATAAACACTGAAGCTTTCTTT. It translates to CASDGGQINTEAFF.

This clone was detected a few times. The genes are TRBV6-6 and TRBJ2-7, with D perhaps TRBD1 (5 bases). V shed 1 base and J shed 6 bases, with 16 bases lying between them. The length of the CDR3 is 15 residues. Germline CDR1 is MNHNY and CDR2 is SVGAGI (reference sequence). The CDR3: CASSYFQGLFGEQYF. CDR3 bases: TGTGCCAGCAGTTACTTTCAGGGTTTGTTTGGCGAGCAGTACTTC.

The chain couples TRBV19 to TRBJ1-4; unclear D gene. V shed 2 bases and J shed 0 bases, with 4 bases lying between them. The CDR3 has 14 residues. Germline loops: CDR1 LNHDA, CDR2 SQIVND (reference sequence). The CDR3 DNA follows: TGTGCCAGTAGTATATCTCCAACTAATGAAAAACTGTTTTTT. Encoded protein: CASSISPTNEKLFF.

This chain joins TRBV30 and TRBJ2-1; TRBD1 matches at 8 bases. Germline V gives CDR1 GTSNPN, CDR2 SVGIG (reference sequence). With V trimmed by 5 bases and J by 2 bases, 8 bases remained unmatched. The CDR3 consists of 15 residues. The DNA for the CDR3 is TGTGCCTGGGCCGGACAGGGTGGAACCTACAATGAGCAGTTCTTC. It is translated as CAWAGQGGTYNEQFF.

The chain couples TRBV10-3 to TRBJ1-3, with D possibly being TRBD1 (6 bases). The CDR3 is 18 residues long. Germline CDR1 and CDR2: ENHRY and SYGVKD. The V and J ends lost 2 bases and 3 bases respectively, with 20 bases between them. The CDR3 DNA sequence: TGTGCCATCAGTGAGCCCGGGGGGCCCAGGGGTCTTGGAAACACCATATATTTT. Translation: CAISEPGGPRGLGNTIYF.

V usage is TRBV5-6 and J usage is TRBJ1-6, with 9 nucleotides matching TRBD1. J was trimmed by 9 bases and V by 4 bases; bases with no gene match: 2. The CDR3 spans 13 residues. Germline assignment: CDR1 SGHDT and CDR2 YYEEEE. The CDR3: CASSRDRVSPLHF. DNA of the CDR3: TGTGCCAGCAGCCGGGACAGGGTTTCACCCCTCCACTTT.

The CDR3 is CASSVNSGYTDTQYF. In nucleotides, the CDR3 is TGTGCCAGCAGCGTAAATTCGGGGTACACAGATACGCAGTATTTT. V is TRBV9 and J is TRBJ2-3; D is perhaps TRBD2 (5 bases). This CDR3 comprises 15 residues. Trimming removed 1 base from V and 2 bases from J, with 11 bases in between. CDR1 SGDLS and CDR2 YYNGEE come from the germline V gene.

This chain uses TRBV4-1 with TRBJ2-2, with 7 bases aligning to TRBD2. CDR1 MGHRA and CDR2 YSYEKL come from the germline V gene. With 1 base clipped from V and 10 bases from J, the junction kept 9 bases outside the gene matches. This CDR3 is built from 15 residues. CDR3 sequence (DNA): TGCGCCAGCAGCCAAGCCTGGGGGGGAGATGAGGAGCTGTTTTTT. Translated: CASSQAWGGDEELFF.

This chain joins TRBV30 and TRBJ2-5, with D tentatively TRBD1 (6 bases). The J call may not be correct, given that the DNA end is closer to TRBJ2-7. Looked up from germline, CDR1 is GTSNPN and CDR2 is SVGIG (reference sequence). This CDR3 is 12 amino acids long. The CDR3 loop reads CAWATGSYEQYF. The CDR3, as DNA: TGTGCCTGGGCGACAGGTTCCTACGAGCAGTACTTC.

The chain recombines TRBV5-4 with TRBJ2-3; 8 nucleotides agree with TRBD2. The germline V gene encodes CDR1 SGHNT and CDR2 YYREEE (reference sequence). The CDR3 consists of 19 residues. Unmatched junction bases numbered 13, after V lost 0 bases and J lost 1 base. The CDR3 DNA follows: TGTGCCAGCAGCTTGGGCCCTCGGGAAGCGGGGGCCGGCACAGATACGCAGTATTTT. Its protein is CASSLGPREAGAGTDTQYF.

This clone has a handful of counts. This chain's CDR3 is CASNFVSTPYEQYF. The DNA of the CDR3 is TGTGCCAGCAACTTCGTTTCTACCCCCTACGAGCAGTACTTC. The rearrangement joins TRBV28 to TRBJ2-7; no definite D call. This CDR3 is 14 amino acids long. Trimming shortened V by 7 bases and J by 2 bases, and 15 bases separated the two germline ends. Germline V gene sequence: CDR1 MDHEN, CDR2 SYDVKM.

This sequence joins TRBV29-1 and TRBJ2-3; 8 bases line up with TRBD2. Germline V gives CDR1 SQVTM, CDR2 ANQGSEA. Trimming took 4 bases from V and 2 from J; bases not matched to a gene: 11. The CDR3 is made up of 16 amino acids. This chain's CDR3 is CSVARQRESNTDTQYF. CDR3 nucleotides: TGCAGCGTTGCTCGACAGCGGGAGAGTAACACAGATACGCAGTATTTT.

The chain combines TRBV9 with TRBJ2-2, with 10 bases fitting TRBD1. Germline CDR1 is SGDLS and CDR2 is YYNGEE. J lost 3 bases, V lost 3 bases, and 11 bases had no gene match. CDR3 size: 18 residues. The chain's CDR3 is CASSGQGANKSHTGELFF. The DNA for the CDR3 is TGTGCCAGCAGCGGACAGGGGGCGAATAAGTCACACACCGGGGAGCTGTTTTTT. Supplemented by reference TRBV9 and TRBJ2-2, the full variable domain reads DSGVTQTPKHLITATGQRVTLRCSPRSGDLSVYWYQQSLDQGLQFLIQYYNGEERAKGNILERFSAQQFPDLHSELNLSSLELGDSALYFCASSGQGANKSHTGELFFGEGSRLTVL.

CDR3 in amino acids: CASSRDSSGAFF. In DNA form, the CDR3 reads TGTGCCAGCAGTCGAGACTCATCGGGAGCTTTCTTT. This rearrangement joins TRBV7-9 to TRBJ1-1; D uncertain. This CDR3 is 12 amino acids long. Germline assignment: CDR1 SEHNR and CDR2 FQNEAQ (reference sequence). The germline V and J ends were trimmed by 6 bases and 10 bases, with 15 bases remaining between them.

This rearrangement joins TRBV7-9 to TRBJ1-2; 11 bases line up with TRBD1. From germline, CDR1 is SEHNR and CDR2 FQNEAQ (reference sequence). This CDR3 is 15 amino acids long. V gave up 5 bases and J gave up 6 bases; unmatched junction bases: 8. The CDR3 is CASSTWDRGMNGYTF. Here the CDR3 DNA reads TGTGCCAGCAGCACCTGGGACAGGGGGATGAATGGCTACACCTTC.

The V and J genes are TRBV7-8 and TRBJ1-1, with no clear D. The CDR3 consists of 15 residues. V was pared by 1 base and J by 5 bases, with 14 bases between. Germline assignment: CDR1 SGHVS and CDR2 FQNEAQ. CDR3 nucleotide sequence: TGTGCCAGCAGCTTAGATGGAGCCACGAGTACTGAAGCTTTCTTT. It codes for CASSLDGATSTEAFF.

This clone showed up just once. V usage is TRBV5-4 and J usage is TRBJ1-2; TRBD1 might be the D (5 bases). Germline CDR1 is SGHNT and CDR2 is YYREEE (reference sequence). This CDR3 has 13 residues. V was trimmed by 9 bases and J by 0 bases, leaving 12 bases between them. The CDR3 DNA follows: TGTGCCACCCGGAGGGACCCTAACTATGGCTACACCTTC. It codes for CATRRDPNYGYTF.

CDR3: CASSLWSGELFF. In nucleotides, the CDR3 is TGTGCCAGCAGCCTATGGTCCGGGGAGCTGTTTTTT. The chain carries TRBV27 and TRBJ2-2; D gene ambiguous. Trimming took 6 bases from V and 6 from J, leaving 8 bases between them. This CDR3 comprises 12 residues. Germline CDR1 is MNHEY and CDR2 is SMNVEV (reference sequence).

About this clone: The sample has other DNA sequences that encode this CDR3 too. The rearrangement joins TRBV28 to TRBJ1-4, with TRBD1 matching 9 bases. The CDR3 is 15 amino acids. CDR1 is MDHEN, CDR2 SYDVKM, per germline. Trimming at V came to 4 bases and at J to 6 bases, leaving 6 bases not matched to a gene. As DNA, the CDR3 is TGTGCCAGCAGTTCTGCCGGGACAGGGTATGAAAAACTGTTTTTT. This encodes CASSSAGTGYEKLFF.